A selection of T cell receptor beta chains follows, all from one sample in a study of graft-versus-host responses after intestinal transplantation. Sequencing was performed with immunoSEQ multiplex PCR; in TCRdb, only in-frame clones are kept and a portion is missing. The sample lists 35,000 to 45,000 clones, roughly nine tenths occurring once. Specimen: PBMCs, collected 524 days after transplant. The receptors here all came from a human patient who received an intestinal transplant, so some T cells may come from the graft donor. CDR3s include the opening cysteine and the closing phenylalanine or tryptophan. The D gene is left open where the match is weak. The size of a clone is reported for some rows only, either as once, few or many, or as a class for expanded clones.

cdr3_length clone_size j_call d_call v_call cdr3_aa cdr3_nt
14 - TRBJ1-2 - TRBV6-5 CASSAQGDNYGYTF TGTGCCAGCAGCGCACAGGGAGACAACTATGGCTACACCTTC
15 - TRBJ2-2 TRBD1 TRBV4-2 CASSPRQGSAGELFF TGTGCCAGCAGCCCTAGACAGGGGTCCGCCGGGGAGCTGTTTTTT
12 - TRBJ2-7 - TRBV5-1 CASRLDFYEQYF TGCGCCAGCAGACTGGACTTCTACGAGCAGTACTTC
15 - TRBJ2-3 - TRBV7-9 CASSLVTGLGDTQYF TGTGCCAGCAGCTTAGTAACAGGGCTAGGAGATACGCAGTATTTT
14 - TRBJ2-3 - TRBV10-1 CASGGQGPTDTQYF TGCGCCAGCGGCGGGCAGGGTCCCACAGATACGCAGTATTTT
14 - TRBJ1-2 - TRBV6-5 CASSRPQRNYGYTF TGTGCCAGCAGCCGCCCCCAGCGTAACTATGGCTACACCTTC
17 - TRBJ2-1 TRBD2 TRBV19 CASSIGARLAGVGEQFF TGTGCCAGTAGTATAGGTGCGAGACTAGCGGGAGTGGGTGAGCAGTTCTTC
13 - TRBJ2-5 - TRBV28 CASSPGHQETQYF TGTGCCAGCAGTCCGGGACACCAAGAGACCCAGTACTTC
18 - TRBJ2-1 TRBD2 TRBV5-1 CASRSGTSGRTSHNEQFF TGCGCCAGCAGGTCCGGGACTAGCGGGAGAACATCTCACAATGAGCAGTTCTTC
14 once TRBJ1-1 - TRBV28 CASSQGPEVGDAFF TGTGCCAGCAGTCAAGGGCCGGAGGTGGGGGATGCTTTCTTT
18 - TRBJ2-1 - TRBV9 CASSVGGAGSSSYNEQFF TGTGCCAGCAGCGTAGGGGGGGCGGGAAGTTCGTCCTACAATGAGCAGTTCTTC
12 - TRBJ1-2 - TRBV28 CATLTGGLGYTF TGTGCCACCCTGACAGGAGGTCTGGGCTACACCTTC
16 - TRBJ2-7 - TRBV6-1 CASSEAIGTDPREQYF TGTGCCAGCAGTGAAGCGATAGGAACGGACCCTAGGGAGCAGTACTTC
18 once TRBJ2-5 TRBD2 TRBV7-2 CASSLGSLLAGGLETQYF TGTGCCAGCAGCTTAGGTAGTCTGCTAGCGGGAGGGTTAGAGACCCAGTACTTC
14 - TRBJ2-1 - TRBV19 CASSILAPYNEQFF TGTGCCAGTAGTATACTAGCGCCATACAATGAGCAGTTCTTC
17 once TRBJ2-1 - TRBV5-1 CASSSHRGTYWGNEQFF TGCGCCAGCAGCTCCCACCGAGGGACTTATTGGGGCAATGAGCAGTTCTTC
15 - TRBJ1-5 TRBD1 TRBV5-5 CASSQSADRGQPQHF TGTGCCAGCAGCCAGTCCGCGGACAGGGGCCAGCCCCAGCATTTT
14 - TRBJ2-7 TRBD2 TRBV4-2 CASSHWTSEYEQYF TGTGCCAGCAGCCATTGGACTAGCGAATACGAGCAGTACTTC
14 once TRBJ2-7 TRBD2 TRBV19 CASSMTGGPDEQYF TGTGCCAGTAGTATGACGGGGGGACCGGACGAGCAGTACTTC
13 - TRBJ2-7 - TRBV7-3 CASSRGPLYEQYF TGTGCCAGCAGCCGGGGACCCCTCTACGAGCAGTACTTC
14 - TRBJ2-7 - TRBV6-6 CASSFSDNYYEQYF TGTGCCAGCAGTTTCTCGGACAACTACTACGAGCAGTACTTC
15 medium-sized TRBJ1-4 - TRBV19 CASSSRTSTNEKLFF TGTGCCAGTAGTTCAAGGACCTCAACTAATGAAAAACTGTTTTTT
15 - TRBJ1-2 TRBD1 TRBV15 CATSTWGQGAYGYTF TGTGCCACCAGCACTTGGGGACAGGGGGCTTATGGCTACACCTTC
14 - TRBJ1-2 - TRBV6-6 CASIDPSRLSGYTF TGTGCCAGCATAGACCCTTCTCGGCTCTCTGGCTACACCTTC
16 once TRBJ2-1 TRBD2 TRBV27 CASSSPAGDGGNEQFF TGTGCCAGCAGTTCACCAGCGGGAGACGGAGGCAATGAGCAGTTCTTC
15 once TRBJ2-1 TRBD2 TRBV7-9 CASRLTSATYNEQFF TGTGCCAGCAGGTTAACTAGCGCCACCTACAATGAGCAGTTCTTC
17 - TRBJ1-5 - TRBV6-1 CASSDPPGAAVRQPQHF TGTGCCAGCAGTGATCCGCCCGGGGCGGCGGTTCGTCAGCCCCAGCATTTT
13 - TRBJ2-2 TRBD1 TRBV2 CASSAQGAGELFF TGTGCCAGCAGCGCACAGGGGGCCGGGGAGCTGTTTTTT